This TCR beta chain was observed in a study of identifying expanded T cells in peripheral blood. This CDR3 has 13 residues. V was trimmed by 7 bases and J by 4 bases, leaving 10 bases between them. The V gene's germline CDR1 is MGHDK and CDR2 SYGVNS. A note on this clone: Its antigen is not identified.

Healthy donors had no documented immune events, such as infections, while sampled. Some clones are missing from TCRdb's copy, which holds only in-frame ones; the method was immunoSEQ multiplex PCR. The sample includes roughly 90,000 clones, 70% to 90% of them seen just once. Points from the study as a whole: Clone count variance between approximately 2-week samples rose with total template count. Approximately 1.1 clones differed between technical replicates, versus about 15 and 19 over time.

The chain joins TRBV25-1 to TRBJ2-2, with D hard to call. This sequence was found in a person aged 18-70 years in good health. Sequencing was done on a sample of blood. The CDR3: CASKRPVTGELFF. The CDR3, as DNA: TGTGCCAGCAAAAGACCCGTCACCGGGGAGCTGTTTTTT.